Below are 2 T cell receptor beta chains sequenced from a single sample in a study of Graves' ophthalmopathy and Graves' hyperthyroidism. From RNA, the CDR3 regions of TCR beta chains were amplified and sequenced. After a first-round RT-PCR with HTBI primers, a second-round multiplex PCR was run. Each CDR3 protein gets one entry after TCRdb re-called the multiplex PCR reads with MiXCR. The data hold approximately 640,000 distinct CDR3 sequences, with about 40% observed a single time. Sequenced input: peripheral blood. The receptors stem from an adult man with Graves' ophthalmopathy.

This clonotype was observed many times. The chain recombines TRBV29-1 with TRBJ1-1, with D perhaps TRBD1 (5 bases). V gave up 0 bases and J gave up 7 bases, with 9 bases separating them. Looked up from germline, CDR1 is SQVTM and CDR2 is ANQGSEA. The CDR3 length is 12 residues. In DNA, the CDR3 is TGCAGCGTTGAAGAGGGGGGAAATGAAGCTTTCTTT. It yields the protein CSVEEGGNEAFF.

V and J are TRBV19 and TRBJ1-1; D unresolved. The CDR3 covers 12 residues. The germline V and J ends were trimmed by 6 bases and 12 bases, with 17 bases remaining between them. Germline CDR1 and CDR2: LNHDA and SQIVND (reference sequence). The CDR3 loop is CASRMPSGKTFF. The CDR3 nucleotides read TGTGCCAGTAGGATGCCATCCGGGAAGACTTTCTTT.